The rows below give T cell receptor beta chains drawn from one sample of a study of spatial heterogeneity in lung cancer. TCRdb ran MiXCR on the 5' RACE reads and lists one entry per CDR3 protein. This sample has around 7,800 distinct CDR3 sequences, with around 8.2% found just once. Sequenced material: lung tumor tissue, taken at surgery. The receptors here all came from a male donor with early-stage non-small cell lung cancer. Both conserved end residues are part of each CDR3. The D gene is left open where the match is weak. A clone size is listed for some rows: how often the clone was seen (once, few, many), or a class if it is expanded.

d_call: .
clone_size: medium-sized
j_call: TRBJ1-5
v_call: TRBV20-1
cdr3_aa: CSAREGPINQPQHF
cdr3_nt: TGCAGTGCTAGAGAGGGTCCGATCAATCAGCCCCAGCATTTT

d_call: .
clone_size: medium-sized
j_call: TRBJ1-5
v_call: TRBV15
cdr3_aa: CATSRWGPNQPQHF
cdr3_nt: TGTGCCACCAGCAGATGGGGTCCCAATCAGCCCCAGCATTTT

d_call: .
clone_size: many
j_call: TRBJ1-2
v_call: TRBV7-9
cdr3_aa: CASSLANEDGYTF
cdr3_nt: TGTGCCAGCAGCTTAGCTAATGAGGATGGCTACACCTTC

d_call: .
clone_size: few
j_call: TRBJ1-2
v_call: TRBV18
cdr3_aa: CASSLEQGWDGYTF
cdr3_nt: TGTGCCAGCTCACTAGAACAGGGTTGGGACGGCTACACCTTC

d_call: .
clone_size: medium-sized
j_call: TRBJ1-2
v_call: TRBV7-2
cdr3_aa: CASSLGTTNYGYTF
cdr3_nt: TGTGCCAGCAGCTTAGGGACAACTAACTATGGCTACACCTTC

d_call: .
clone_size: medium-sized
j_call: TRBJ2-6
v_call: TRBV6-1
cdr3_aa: CASRLGPVTWANVLTF
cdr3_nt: TGTGCCAGCAGACTTGGGCCGGTAACCTGGGCCAACGTCCTGACTTTC

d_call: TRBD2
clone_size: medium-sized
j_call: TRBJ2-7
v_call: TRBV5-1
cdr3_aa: CASSQREGPTRQYF
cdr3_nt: TGCGCCAGCAGTCAGAGGGAGGGACCTACGAGGCAGTACTTC

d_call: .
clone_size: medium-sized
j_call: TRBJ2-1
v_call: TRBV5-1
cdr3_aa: CASSEGPWGNNEQFF
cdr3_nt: TGCGCCAGCAGCGAGGGCCCGTGGGGGAACAATGAGCAGTTCTTC

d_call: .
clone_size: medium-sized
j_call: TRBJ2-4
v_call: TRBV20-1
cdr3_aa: CSAPGLIDKNIQYF
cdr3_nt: TGCAGTGCTCCTGGGCTCATCGACAAAAACATTCAGTACTTC

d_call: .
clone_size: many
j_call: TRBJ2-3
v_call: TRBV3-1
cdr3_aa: CASSQSPWPPTDTQYF
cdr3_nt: TGTGCCAGCAGCCAATCCCCGTGGCCCCCCACAGATACGCAGTATTTT

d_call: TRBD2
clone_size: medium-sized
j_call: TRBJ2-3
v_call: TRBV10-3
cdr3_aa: CAISELGTSGQSSQYF
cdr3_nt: TGTGCCATCAGTGAGTTGGGGACTAGCGGGCAATCCTCGCAGTATTTT

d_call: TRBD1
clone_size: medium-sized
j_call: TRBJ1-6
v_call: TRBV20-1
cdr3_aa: CSARVALGGGSPLHF
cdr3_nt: TGCAGTGCTAGAGTAGCGTTAGGGGGCGGTTCACCCCTCCACTTT

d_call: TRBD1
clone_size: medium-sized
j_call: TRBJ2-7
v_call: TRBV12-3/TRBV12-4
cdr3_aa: CASSAGTGNYEQYF
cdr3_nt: TGTGCCAGCAGTGCCGGGACAGGGAACTACGAGCAGTACTTC

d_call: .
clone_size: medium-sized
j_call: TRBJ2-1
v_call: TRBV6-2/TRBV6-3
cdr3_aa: CASGFVQFF
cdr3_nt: TGTGCCAGCGGCTTTGTTCAGTTCTTC

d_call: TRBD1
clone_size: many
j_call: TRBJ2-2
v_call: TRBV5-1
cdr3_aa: CASSRNRGTTGELFF
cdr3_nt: TGCGCCAGCAGCAGAAACAGGGGAACCACCGGGGAGCTGTTTTTT

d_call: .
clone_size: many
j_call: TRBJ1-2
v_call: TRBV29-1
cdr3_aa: CSVEILKGGYGYTF
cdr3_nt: TGCAGCGTTGAGATACTAAAGGGGGGCTATGGCTACACCTTC

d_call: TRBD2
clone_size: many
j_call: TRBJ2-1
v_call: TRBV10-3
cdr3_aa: CAISVVTSGRNEQFF
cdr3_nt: TGTGCCATCAGTGTTGTGACTAGCGGGCGCAATGAGCAGTTCTTC

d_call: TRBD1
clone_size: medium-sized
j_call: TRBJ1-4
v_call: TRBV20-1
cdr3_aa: CSAREGQGNEKLFF
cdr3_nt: TGCAGTGCCAGGGAGGGACAGGGGAATGAAAAACTGTTTTTT

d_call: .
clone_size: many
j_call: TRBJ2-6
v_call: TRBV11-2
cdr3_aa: CASSFKQANVLTF
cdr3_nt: TGTGCCAGCAGCTTCAAGCAGGCCAACGTCCTGACTTTC

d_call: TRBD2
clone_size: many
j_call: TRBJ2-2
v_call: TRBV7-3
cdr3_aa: CASSPNGGLAGGELFF
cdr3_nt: TGTGCCAGCAGCCCCAATGGGGGACTAGCGGGCGGGGAGCTGTTTTTT

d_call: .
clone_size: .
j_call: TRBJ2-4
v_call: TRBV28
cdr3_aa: CASSSPTPKNIQYF
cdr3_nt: TGTGCCAGCAGTTCCCCAACGCCCAAAAACATTCAGTACTTC

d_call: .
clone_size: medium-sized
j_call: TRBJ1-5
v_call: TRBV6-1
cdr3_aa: CASRDHRFSSNQPQHF
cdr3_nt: TGTGCCAGCAGGGATCACAGGTTTTCTAGCAATCAGCCCCAGCATTTT

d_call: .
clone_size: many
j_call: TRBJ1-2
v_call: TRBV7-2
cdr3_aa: CASSLRYGYTF
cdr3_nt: TGTGCCAGCAGCTTAAGATATGGCTACACCTTC

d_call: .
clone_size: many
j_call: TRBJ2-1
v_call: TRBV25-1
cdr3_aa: CASSEYGGGRYEQFF
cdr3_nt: TGTGCCAGCAGTGAATATGGAGGGGGAAGGTATGAGCAGTTCTTC

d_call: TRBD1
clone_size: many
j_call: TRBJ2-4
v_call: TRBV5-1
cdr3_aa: CASSLWDRATLAKNIQYF
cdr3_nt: TGCGCCAGCAGCTTGTGGGACAGGGCTACACTAGCCAAAAACATTCAGTACTTC

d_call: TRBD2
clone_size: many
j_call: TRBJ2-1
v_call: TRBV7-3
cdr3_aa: CASSPRRGGRFNEQFF
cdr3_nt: TGTGCCAGCAGCCCCCGACGTGGCGGGAGGTTCAATGAGCAGTTCTTC

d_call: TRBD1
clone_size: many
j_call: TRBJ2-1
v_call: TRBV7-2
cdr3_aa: CASSSRTGGPQDEQFF
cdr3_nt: TGTGCCAGCAGCTCCCGAACAGGGGGCCCACAAGATGAGCAGTTCTTC

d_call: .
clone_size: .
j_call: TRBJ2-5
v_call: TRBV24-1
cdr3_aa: CATSGATETQYF
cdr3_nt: TGTGCCACCAGTGGCGCTACGGAGACCCAGTACTTC

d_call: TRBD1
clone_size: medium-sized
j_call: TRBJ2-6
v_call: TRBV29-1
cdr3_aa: CSVSTGGGANVLTF
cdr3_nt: TGCAGCGTGTCAACAGGGGGTGGGGCCAACGTCCTGACTTTC

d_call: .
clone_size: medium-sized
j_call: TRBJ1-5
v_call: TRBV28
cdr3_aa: CASSERRAGSTQPQHF
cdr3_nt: TGTGCCAGCAGTGAACGACGTGCGGGTAGTACTCAGCCCCAGCATTTT

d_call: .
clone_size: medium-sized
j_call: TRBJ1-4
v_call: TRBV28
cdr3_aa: CASSSGTFNEKLFF
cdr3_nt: TGTGCCAGCAGTTCTGGGACCTTTAATGAAAAACTGTTTTTT

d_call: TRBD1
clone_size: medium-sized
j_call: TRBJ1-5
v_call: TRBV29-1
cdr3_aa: CSVTGGAGNQPQHF
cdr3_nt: TGCAGCGTCACAGGGGGCGCGGGCAATCAGCCCCAGCATTTT

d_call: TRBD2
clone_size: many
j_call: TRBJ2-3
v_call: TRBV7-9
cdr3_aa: CASSFARASGADTQYF
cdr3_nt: TGTGCCAGCAGCTTCGCGCGGGCTAGCGGAGCAGATACGCAGTATTTT

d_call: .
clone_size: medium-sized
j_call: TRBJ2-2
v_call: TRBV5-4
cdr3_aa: CASSLDSMNTGELFF
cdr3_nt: TGTGCCAGCAGCTTGGACTCGATGAACACCGGGGAGCTGTTTTTT

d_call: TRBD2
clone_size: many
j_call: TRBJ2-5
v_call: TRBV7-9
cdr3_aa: CASRRAGAQETQYF
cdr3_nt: TGTGCCAGCCGAAGAGCGGGAGCGCAAGAGACCCAGTACTTC

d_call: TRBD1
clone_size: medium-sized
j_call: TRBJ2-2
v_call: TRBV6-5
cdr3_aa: CASSQGQGYGTGELFF
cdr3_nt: TGTGCCAGCAGTCAAGGACAGGGATACGGCACCGGGGAGCTGTTTTTT

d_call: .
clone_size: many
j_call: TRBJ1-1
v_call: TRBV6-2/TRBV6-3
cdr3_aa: CASSYSKAGGTEAFF
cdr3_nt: TGTGCCAGCAGTTACTCGAAGGCAGGAGGCACTGAAGCTTTCTTT

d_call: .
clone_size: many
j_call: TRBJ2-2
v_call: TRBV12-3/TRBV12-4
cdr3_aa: CASSLGGADGELFF
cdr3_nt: TGTGCCAGCAGTTTAGGGGGCGCTGACGGGGAGCTGTTTTTT

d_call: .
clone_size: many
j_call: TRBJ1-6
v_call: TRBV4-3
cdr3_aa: CASSGGRHSYNSPLHF
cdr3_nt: TGCGCCAGCAGCGGAGGACGCCACTCCTATAATTCACCCCTCCACTTT

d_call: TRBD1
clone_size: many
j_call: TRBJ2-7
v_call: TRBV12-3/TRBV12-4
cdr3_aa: CASTRTGSPYEQYF
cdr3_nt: TGTGCCAGCACCCGGACAGGGTCCCCCTACGAGCAGTACTTC